A single T cell receptor beta chain is shown here with its context. Original handling: Reference gene primer amplification yielded estimated nucleated cell counts. TCRdb's table, derived via immunoSEQ multiplex PCR, lists solely in-frame clones and lacks some. V, J and clone size are taken as reported in that table, and D and trimming were inferred from the DNA itself. The sample has 90,000 to 120,000 clones, around 84% seen once; the top ten hold under 2.5%. The data are from a study of blood T cell repertoires in COVID-19. At the level of the study: Samples representing acute and convalescent COVID-19 were sourced from the United States, Italy and Spain. The cDNA or gDNA used as material had been derived from T cells, B-cell-depleted T cells, or PBMCs.

The CDR3 sequence is 13 residues long. Trimming removed 2 bases from V and 6 bases from J, with 8 bases in between. Germline values: CDR1 SNHLY, CDR2 FYNNEI. V gene TRBV2 combines with J gene TRBJ2-1, with D perhaps matching TRBD1 (5 bases). This sequence was found in a human donor in a cohort sampled during active COVID-19. The sequencing input was peripheral blood. The chain's CDR3 is CASSEQGLNEQFF. The CDR3 coding sequence is TGTGCCAGCAGTGAACAGGGCCTCAATGAGCAGTTCTTC.